Following are 6 T cell receptor beta chains from one sample sequenced in a study of blood T cell repertoires in COVID-19 (dated by TCRdb to the early 2020s). Library method: the immunoSEQ multiplex PCR assay. TCRdb re-hosts the immuneACCESS table, in-frame sequences only. Its copies lack some clones; in the studies checked, an unresolved V gene accounts for under half of them, and the cause for the rest is not known. The sample yields hundreds of thousands of clones; around 91% were counted once. Jointly, the top ten make up under 3.5% of the sample. The sequencing input was peripheral blood. Receptors were obtained from a woman between 18 and 30 years old who had recovered from COVID-19.

In regard to this clone: Germline is not matched at one junction end, which may reflect a read error. The rearrangement joins TRBV11-2 to TRBJ2-1, with D unresolved. The CDR3 consists of 12 residues. Germline lookup yields CDR1 SGHAT and CDR2 FQNNGV. CDR3 sequence reads: CASSLQYSEQFF. In nucleotides, the CDR3 is TGTGCCAGCAGCTTGCAGTACAGTGAGCAGTTCTTC.

The rearrangement links TRBV6-5 to TRBJ2-1; D remains unclear. The V gene lost 5 bases and the J gene lost 0 bases, with 11 bases spanning the gap. Germline assignment: CDR1 MNHEY and CDR2 SVGAGI. This CDR3 contains 15 residues. The CDR3 bases are TGTGCCAGCAGTCCCAAGCGTTTCTCCTACAATGAGCAGTTCTTC. This translates into CASSPKRFSYNEQFF.

The rearrangement uses TRBV3-1 (or the pseudogene TRBV3-2) and TRBJ1-4, with D tentatively TRBD1 (5 bases). V lost 0 bases, J lost 8 bases, and 16 bases lay in between. From germline, CDR1 is LGHDT and CDR2 YNNKEL (reference sequence). The CDR3 covers 16 residues. CDR3 residues: CASSQDRSGRREKLFF. In nucleotides, the CDR3 is TGTGCCAGCAGCCAAGATAGGTCAGGGCGACGAGAAAAACTGTTTTTT.

The chain is built from TRBV5-4 and TRBJ1-2; 10 bases match TRBD1. Per germline, CDR1 SGHNT and CDR2 YYREEE (reference sequence). Germline trimming cut 4 bases from V and 5 bases from J; bases unmatched to any gene: 11. The CDR3 sequence is 16 residues long. This CDR3 is CASSPSRQGARYGYTF. The DNA for the CDR3 is TGTGCCAGCAGCCCATCCCGACAGGGGGCTCGATATGGCTACACCTTC.

This chain connects TRBV19 to TRBJ1-3, with a tentative D call TRBD1 (6 bases). Trimming removed 1 base from V and 10 bases from J, with 14 bases in between. The germline V gene encodes CDR1 LNHDA and CDR2 SQIVND (reference sequence). The CDR3 extends over 14 amino acids. CDR3 sequence reads: CASSIGQIGQTIYF. CDR3 DNA: TGTGCCAGTAGTATAGGGCAGATAGGACAGACCATATATTTT. The full variable domain, with the rest looked up from reference TRBV19 and TRBJ1-3, is DGGITQSPKYLFRKEGQNVTLSCEQNLNHDAMYWYRQDPGQGLRLIYYSQIVNDFQKGDIAEGYSVSREKKESFPLTVTSAQKNPTAFYLCASSIGQIGQTIYFGEGSWLTVV.

The V and J genes are TRBV27 and TRBJ2-3, with TRBD2 matching over 7 bases. The CDR3 has 14 amino acids. V lost 6 bases and J lost 4; bases outside the gene matches: 7. Germline lookup yields CDR1 MNHEY and CDR2 SMNVEV (reference sequence). Here the CDR3 DNA reads TGTGCCAGCAGCGGGGTGGGGAGGGCAGATACGCAGTATTTT. Protein: CASSGVGRADTQYF.